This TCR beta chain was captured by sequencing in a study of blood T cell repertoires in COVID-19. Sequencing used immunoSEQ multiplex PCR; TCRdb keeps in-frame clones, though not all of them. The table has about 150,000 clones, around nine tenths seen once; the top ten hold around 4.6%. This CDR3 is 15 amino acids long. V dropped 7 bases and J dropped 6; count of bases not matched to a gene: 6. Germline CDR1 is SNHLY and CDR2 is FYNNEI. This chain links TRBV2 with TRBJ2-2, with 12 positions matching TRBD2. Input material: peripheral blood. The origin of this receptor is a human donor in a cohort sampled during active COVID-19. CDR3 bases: TGTGCCAGCATTTTGCTAGCGGGGGGGGCCGGGGAGCTGTTTTTT. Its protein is CASILLAGGAGELFF.